The subject of this entry is one T cell receptor (beta chain). This entry belongs to a study of blood T cell repertoires in COVID-19. About the research overall: Acute-phase and convalescent COVID-19 samples originated in the United States, Italy and Spain. PBMCs, B-cell-depleted T cells, or T cells provided the cDNA or gDNA that made up the material.

Source study methods: From reference gene primer amplification, estimates of nucleated cell counts were derived. Libraries were prepared by immunoSEQ multiplex PCR; TCRdb keeps only in-frame clonotypes and omits some of them. Clone size and the V and J calls come from that table; the DNA yielded D and trimming. The table has about 180,000 clones, approximately 90% seen once. The CDR3 runs to 11 residues. J was trimmed by 8 bases and V by 3 bases; bases with no gene match: 3. Germline V gene sequence: CDR1 DFQATT, CDR2 SNEGSKA (reference sequence). The chain is built from TRBV20-1 and TRBJ1-2; TRBD1 agrees at 7 bases. The origin of this receptor is a woman aged 25 to 39 with active or convalescent COVID-19. Sequencing was carried out using peripheral blood. The chain's CDR3 is CSASRGQGYTF. The CDR3 nucleotides are TGCAGTGCTAGCAGGGGACAGGGCTACACCTTC.